Here is one TCR beta chain with its context. TCRdb keeps only in-frame clones here, not all; method: immunoSEQ multiplex PCR. The table records approximately 81,000 clones, more than 90% of them present only once. The data stem from a study of technical replicates of blood from several donors. This CDR3 region has 16 residues. V lost 2 bases and J 1 base, leaving 12 bases between the germline ends. Germline CDR1 reads LGHNA; CDR2 reads YNFKEQ. The chain recombines TRBV4-2 with TRBJ1-5; a weak D match, TRBD1 (5 bases). The origin of this receptor is a human donor in good health. Sample: T cells isolated from PBMCs. CDR3 in amino acids: CASSQTGRESNQPQHF. CDR3 DNA: TGTGCCAGCAGCCAAACGGGACGGGAGAGCAATCAGCCCCAGCATTTT.